These 14 T cell receptor beta chains share one sample of origin, sequenced in a study of early T cells in non-severe SARS-CoV-2 infection. TCRdb used MiXCR to reprocess the 5' RACE reads, holding one entry per CDR3 protein. The top ten clones hold about 4% of a sample with around 61,000 distinct CDR3 sequences, less than 15% of them seen once. This material consisted of whole blood, taken at baseline. These receptors were obtained from an adult who was a healthcare worker with PCR-confirmed SARS-CoV-2 infection or an uninfected control (not recorded which).

The CDR3 loop is CSATVTGSYEQYF. The CDR3 region has the DNA TGCAGCGCAACCGTAACAGGATCCTACGAGCAGTACTTC. The V gene is TRBV29-1, the J gene TRBJ2-7; a possible D gene is TRBD1 (5 bases). V was cut by 7 bases and J by 1 base, with 14 bases left in between. This CDR3 has 13 amino acids. Germline V gene sequence: CDR1 SQVTM, CDR2 ANQGSEA.

A few counts support this clonotype. The gene calls are TRBV12-3 or TRBV12-4 and TRBJ1-1, with 8 bases aligning to TRBD1. The V segment lost 6 bases and the J segment 1 base; nucleotides outside the gene matches: 4. CDR3 size: 14 residues. This chain's CDR3 is CASRLGTGNTEAFF. CDR3 nucleotides: TGTGCCAGCAGACTCGGGACAGGGAACACTGAAGCTTTCTTT.

V and J are TRBV5-5 and TRBJ2-7, with D tentatively TRBD1 (6 bases). Trimming pared 1 base from V and 2 bases from J, leaving 13 bases between. The CDR3 contains 15 residues. The germline gives CDR1 SGHKS, CDR2 YYEKEE (reference sequence). CDR3: CASSLLPTGAYEQYF. CDR3 DNA sequence: TGTGCCAGCAGCTTGTTACCGACAGGAGCCTACGAGCAGTACTTC.

The chain is built from TRBV11-2 and TRBJ2-2; 7 positions agree with TRBD1. The ends lost 5 bases at V and 1 base at J; junction bases unmatched: 1. Germline V gene lookup returns CDR1 SGHAT and CDR2 FQNNGV. This CDR3 spans 14 amino acids. CDR3 protein: CASSRTGNTGELFF. The DNA for the CDR3 is TGTGCCAGCAGCCGGACAGGGAACACCGGGGAGCTGTTTTTT.

A few counts support this clonotype. This sequence joins TRBV10-3 and TRBJ2-2, with a weak D call TRBD2 (6 bases). Trimming cost V 4 bases and J 7 bases, with 13 bases left between them. The CDR3 spans 14 residues. CDR1 and CDR2 (germline): ENHRY, SYGVKD. CDR3: CAISAGGSNGELFF. As DNA, the CDR3 is TGTGCCATCAGTGCAGGAGGGTCGAACGGGGAGCTGTTTTTT.

This clonotype was seen a few times. J is TRBJ2-2 and V is TRBV7-3, with 7 nucleotides matching TRBD1. The germline gives CDR1 SGHTA, CDR2 FQGTGA. V lost 6 bases to trimming and J lost 7 bases; unmatched junction nucleotides: 11. There are 15 residues in the CDR3. CDR3 nucleotides: TGTGCCAGCAGGATGACCGGGACAGAGTACGGGGAGCTGTTTTTT. It translates to CASRMTGTEYGELFF.

This clonotype was seen a few times. The chain couples TRBV12-3 or TRBV12-4 to TRBJ1-6; TRBD1 aligns across 7 bases. V was pared by 6 bases and J by 10 bases, with 3 bases of the junction left unmatched. The CDR3 length is 12 residues. The CDR3 coding sequence is TGTGCCAGCAGGACAGGGACATCACCCCTCCACTTT. This translates into CASRTGTSPLHF.

The rearrangement links TRBV5-5 to TRBJ1-5; D gene ambiguous. Germline CDR1 is SGHKS and CDR2 is YYEKEE (reference sequence). The CDR3 covers 20 residues. V lost 1 base and J 3 bases, leaving 26 bases between the germline ends. CDR3: CASSLYPKMDPVYHNQPQHF. The DNA of the CDR3 is TGTGCCAGCAGCTTGTACCCGAAAATGGACCCCGTTTATCACAATCAGCCCCAGCATTTT.

This clonotype was recorded only once. V and J are TRBV13 and TRBJ2-3, with unresolved D. Deletions cut 2 bases from V and 0 bases from J, with 15 bases between. Per germline, CDR1 PRHDT and CDR2 FYEKMQ (reference sequence). This CDR3 is built from 17 residues. The CDR3, as DNA: TGTGCCAGCAGCTTAACTCTCGGTCTTTCTAGCACAGATACGCAGTATTTT. Protein sequence: CASSLTLGLSSTDTQYF.

This clonotype occurred many times. The gene calls are TRBV9 and TRBJ1-6; D not resolved. Trimming stripped 2 bases from V and 11 bases from J, with 17 bases between. Germline-derived CDR1 and CDR2 are SGDLS and YYNGEE. The CDR3 is 15 amino acids. DNA for the CDR3: TGTGCCAGCAGCGTCGGATGGAGGTTTCAGACACCCCTCCACTTT. Translated: CASSVGWRFQTPLHF.

This clonotype was recorded at least ten times. The chain recombines TRBV9 with TRBJ2-1; either TRBD1 or TRBD2 may supply D (5 bases each). Trimming left V 0 bases short and J 6 bases short, with 7 bases between. Germline V CDR1 and CDR2: SGDLS, YYNGEE. This CDR3 region has 13 residues. The CDR3 here is CASSVAGANEQFF. The CDR3 coding sequence is TGTGCCAGCAGCGTAGCCGGGGCCAATGAGCAGTTCTTC.

The chain joins TRBV5-1 to TRBJ1-4; possible D gene TRBD1, 5 bases. The CDR3 extends over 15 amino acids. Per the germline V gene, CDR1 is SGHRS and CDR2 is YFSETQ. With 3 bases removed from V and 7 bases from J, the gap between germline ends came to 16 bases. In nucleotides, the CDR3 is TGCGCCAGCAGCTCGGGAGGGGTTATTGGTGAAAAACTGTTTTTT. It specifies CASSSGGVIGEKLFF.

This clonotype was observed a handful of times. The J gene is TRBJ1-5, the V gene TRBV5-1; perhaps TRBD1 as D (5 bases). V was shortened by 1 base and J by 6 bases, with 14 bases between the two germline ends. The CDR3 covers 15 residues. CDR1 is SGHRS, CDR2 YFSETQ, per germline. Here the CDR3 reads CASSLSGGISQPQHF. The CDR3 DNA follows: TGCGCCAGCAGCTTGTCCGGGGGGATCAGTCAGCCCCAGCATTTT. Full variable domain (rest looked up from reference TRBV5-1 and TRBJ1-5): KAGVTQTPRYLIKTRGQQVTLSCSPISGHRSVSWYQQTPGQGLQFLFEYFSETQRNKGNFPGRFSGRQFSNSRSEMNVSTLELGDSALYLCASSLSGGISQPQHFGDGTRLSIL.

This clonotype was counted at least ten times. V and J are TRBV20-1 and TRBJ2-7; D might be TRBD1 (5 bases). The CDR3 has 13 residues. Trimming removed 4 bases from V and 4 bases from J, with 14 bases in between. The germline gives CDR1 DFQATT, CDR2 SNEGSKA (reference sequence). In nucleotides, the CDR3 is TGCAGTGCTACCTCAGGGATTGGGTACGAGCAGTACTTC. It is translated as CSATSGIGYEQYF.